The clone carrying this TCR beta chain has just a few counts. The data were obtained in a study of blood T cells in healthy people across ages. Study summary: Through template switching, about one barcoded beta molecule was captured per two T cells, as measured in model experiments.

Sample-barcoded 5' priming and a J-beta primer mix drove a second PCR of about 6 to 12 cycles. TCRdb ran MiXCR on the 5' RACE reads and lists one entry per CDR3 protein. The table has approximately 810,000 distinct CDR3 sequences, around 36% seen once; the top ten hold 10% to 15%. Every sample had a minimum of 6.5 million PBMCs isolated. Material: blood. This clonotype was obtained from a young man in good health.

Here the CDR3 reads CSTDAKNTEAFF. DNA of the CDR3: TGTTCCACAGACGCTAAGAACACTGAAGCTTTCTTT. The chain couples TRBV7-9 to TRBJ1-1; D uncertain. The germline V gene encodes CDR1 SEHNR and CDR2 FQNEAQ (reference sequence). CDR3 size: 12 residues.